Listed here are 13 T cell receptor beta chains from one sample, sequenced in a study of regulatory T cells in long-lasting Graves disease. Time point described: newly diagnosed GD, antithyroid drugs for less than 3 months. RNA from PBMCs was the source of the TCR library. Libraries of TCR beta came from iRepertoire HTBI primers plus Arm-PCR of CDR3 regions. In TCRdb, the multiplex PCR reads were re-called with MiXCR into one record per CDR3 protein. Of around 400,000 distinct CDR3 sequences listed, about 12% are singletons. A further study also used this sample, focusing on T cells in Graves' hyperthyroidism and ophthalmopathy.

The starting material was peripheral blood mononuclear cells (PBMCs), obtained at new diagnosis, from a patient treated with antithyroid drugs. The receptors here all came from a woman younger than 30 with Graves disease.

This clonotype was counted many times. The chain combines TRBV27 with TRBJ1-2; possible D gene TRBD1, 6 bases. Per the germline V gene, CDR1 is MNHEY and CDR2 is SMNVEV (reference sequence). The CDR3 extends over 17 amino acids. V lost 6 bases, J lost 2 bases, and 22 bases lay in between. This chain's CDR3 is CASRKLLVGAKNYGYTF. CDR3 DNA sequence: TGTGCCAGCAGGAAGTTGTTAGTGGGGGCGAAAAACTATGGCTACACCTTC.

This clonotype was detected many times. The V call is TRBV27, the J call TRBJ1-1; D is unclear. The germline gives CDR1 MNHEY, CDR2 SMNVEV (reference sequence). The V end was cut by 4 bases, the J end by 6 bases, with 18 bases between. The CDR3 covers 15 residues. Here the CDR3 reads CASSSLGGFSAEAFF. DNA of the CDR3: TGTGCCAGCAGTTCACTTGGAGGGTTCAGCGCTGAAGCTTTCTTT.

This clonotype appeared many times. The chain has TRBV6-1 and TRBJ2-2; tentatively, D is TRBD1 (5 bases). The V gene lost 4 bases and the J gene lost 5 bases, with 8 bases spanning the gap. There are 13 residues in the CDR3. Germline V gene sequence: CDR1 MNHNS, CDR2 SASEGT. The CDR3 here is CASSGQLTGELFF. The CDR3 coding sequence is TGTGCCAGCAGTGGACAGCTTACCGGGGAGCTGTTTTTT.

This clonotype has a handful of counts. The chain combines TRBV24-1 with TRBJ2-1, with D perhaps given as TRBD1 or TRBD2 (5 bases each). The CDR3 covers 15 residues. CDR1 KGHDR and CDR2 SFDVKD come from the germline V gene. The V end lost 5 bases, the J end lost 0 bases, and 10 bases lay between the germline ends. CDR3 nucleotides: TGTGCCACCAGTGGTGCAGGGAGCTCCTACAATGAGCAGTTCTTC. Translation gives CATSGAGSSYNEQFF.

V and J are TRBV24-1 and TRBJ2-5, with 8 bases aligning to TRBD2. V lost 0 bases to trimming and J lost 0 bases; unmatched junction nucleotides: 11. Germline V gene sequence: CDR1 KGHDR, CDR2 SFDVKD. CDR3 length: 19 residues. CDR3 nucleotide sequence: TGTGCCACCAGTGATTTGCCGACGGGGGGGACACTTCACCAAGAGACCCAGTACTTC. Protein: CATSDLPTGGTLHQETQYF.

This clonotype came up many times. The rearrangement links TRBV6-1 to TRBJ2-2; weak D call: TRBD2 (7 bases). This CDR3 contains 14 residues. Trimming took 8 bases from V and 7 from J, leaving 17 bases between them. Germline CDR1 reads MNHNS; CDR2 reads SASEGT. CDR3 amino acids: CASETEGGGGELFF. The CDR3 DNA is TGTGCCAGCGAGACTGAGGGGGGGGGCGGGGAGCTGTTTTTT.

The V gene is TRBV19, the J gene TRBJ2-3; perhaps TRBD1 as D (6 bases). Germline V lookup: CDR1 LNHDA, CDR2 SQIVND (reference sequence). The length of the CDR3 is 15 residues. Trimming took 6 bases from V and 6 from J, leaving 19 bases between them. The CDR3 DNA reads TGTGCCAGTAGCTTGGATGGGCAGGGGCGGGATACGCAGTATTTT. It encodes CASSLDGQGRDTQYF.

The sample holds a few counts of this clonotype. The rearrangement joins TRBV5-7 to TRBJ2-1, with 10 bases aligning to TRBD1. TRBV5-7 falls under the ORF class, with uncertain function. With 4 bases clipped from V and 6 bases from J, the junction kept 10 bases outside the gene matches. CDR3 size: 16 residues. The CDR3 DNA follows: TGTGCCAGCAGCCCGGACAGGGGGAGGGATTGCAATGAGCAGTTCTTC. Protein sequence: CASSPDRGRDCNEQFF.

This clonotype was observed a handful of times. CDR3 sequence (DNA): TGTGCCAGCAGTTTGCGAAAACAAACGGTCCAAAACATTCAGTACTTC. Its translation: CASSLRKQTVQNIQYF. V is TRBV12-3 or TRBV12-4 and J is TRBJ2-4; no clear D gene. The ends were cut back, 3 bases at V and 5 bases at J, with 17 bases in the middle. The CDR3 contains 16 residues.

This clonotype showed up just a few times. This chain uses TRBV27 with TRBJ2-2; D may correspond to TRBD1 or TRBD2 (6 bases each). The CDR3 runs 17 residues. Trimming cost V 6 bases and J 0 bases, with 17 bases left between them. Germline V gives CDR1 MNHEY, CDR2 SMNVEV (reference sequence). The CDR3 reads CASSPYGGLSNTGELFF. Written as DNA, the CDR3 is TGTGCCAGCAGCCCCTACGGGGGCCTCTCGAACACCGGGGAGCTGTTTTTT.

There are many counts of this clonotype. V and J are TRBV5-5 and TRBJ2-7; D gene unclear. The CDR3 totals 13 residues. V was shortened by 1 base and J by 1 base, with 6 bases between the two germline ends. Looked up from germline, CDR1 is SGHKS and CDR2 is YYEKEE (reference sequence). The CDR3 reads CASSLSRSYEQYF. The CDR3 region has the DNA TGTGCCAGCAGCTTGTCCAGGTCCTACGAGCAGTACTTC.

The DNA of the CDR3 is TGTGCCAGCAGCTTGTACAGCTCCTACGAGCAGTACGTC. Its translation: CASSLYSSYEQYV. The genes are TRBV5-5 and TRBJ2-7; D call uncertain. Trimming shortened V by 1 base and J by 0 bases, and 5 bases separated the two germline ends. Germline V gene sequence: CDR1 SGHKS, CDR2 YYEKEE (reference sequence). The length of the CDR3 is 13 residues.

This clonotype was seen repeatedly, ten times or more. This chain links TRBV20-1 with TRBJ2-1, with 9 bases identical to TRBD2. Germline-derived CDR1 and CDR2 are DFQATT and SNEGSKA (reference sequence). The CDR3 sequence is 13 residues long. Trimming took 5 bases from V and 7 from J; bases not matched to a gene: 6. The CDR3 region has the DNA TGCAGTGCTCATAGCGGGAGTAGGAATGAGCAGTTCTTC. Its translation is CSAHSGSRNEQFF.